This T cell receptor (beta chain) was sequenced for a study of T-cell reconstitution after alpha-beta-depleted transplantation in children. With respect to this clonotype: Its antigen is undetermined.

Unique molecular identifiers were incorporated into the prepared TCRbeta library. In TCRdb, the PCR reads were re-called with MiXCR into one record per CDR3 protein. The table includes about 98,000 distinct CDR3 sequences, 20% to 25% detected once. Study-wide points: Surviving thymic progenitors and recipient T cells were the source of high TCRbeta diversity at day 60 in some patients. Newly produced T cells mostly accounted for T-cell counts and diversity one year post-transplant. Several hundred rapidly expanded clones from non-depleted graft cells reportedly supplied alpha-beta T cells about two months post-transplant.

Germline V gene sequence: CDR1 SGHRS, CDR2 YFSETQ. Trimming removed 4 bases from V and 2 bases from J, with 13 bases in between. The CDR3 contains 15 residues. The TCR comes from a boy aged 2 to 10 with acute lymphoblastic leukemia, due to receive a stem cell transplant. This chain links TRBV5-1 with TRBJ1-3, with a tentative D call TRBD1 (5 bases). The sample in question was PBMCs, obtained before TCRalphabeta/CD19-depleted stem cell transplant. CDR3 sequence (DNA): TGCGCCAGCAGCGCCCTGCAGGGAACTGGAAACACCATATATTTT. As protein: CASSALQGTGNTIYF. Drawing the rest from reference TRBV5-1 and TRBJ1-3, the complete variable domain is KAGVTQTPRYLIKTRGQQVTLSCSPISGHRSVSWYQQTPGQGLQFLFEYFSETQRNKGNFPGRFSGRQFSNSRSEMNVSTLELGDSALYLCASSALQGTGNTIYFGEGSWLTVV.